A single sample gave rise to the 9 T cell receptor beta chains below, sequenced in a study of shared clonotypes between healthy human individuals. Using immunoSEQ multiplex PCR, the repertoire was profiled, and TCRdb retains in-frame clones only, with some absent. The table records 2,100,000 or so clones, approximately 94% of them present only once. Input material: naive CD4+ T cells sorted from blood. Specified subset: CD45RA+ positively selected. The receptors shown here come from a man between 18 and 29 years old in good health.

The chain couples TRBV2 to TRBJ2-7; D might be TRBD1 or TRBD2, each matching 6 bases. The CDR3 consists of 15 residues. Germline CDR1 is SNHLY and CDR2 is FYNNEI. Deletions cut 10 bases from V and 3 bases from J, with 22 bases between. The CDR3 loop reads CATKKVSQGGYEQYF. In DNA, the CDR3 is TGTGCCACCAAGAAGGTGTCACAGGGAGGCTACGAGCAGTACTTC. Combining the CDR3 with reference TRBV2 and TRBJ2-7 gives the whole variable domain EPEVTQTPSHQVTQMGQEVILRCVPISNHLYFYWYRQILGQKVEFLVSFYNNEISEKSEIFDDQFSVERPDGSNFTLKIRSTKLEDSAMYFCATKKVSQGGYEQYFGPGTRLTVT.

The chain employs TRBV5-8 and TRBJ1-1; 7 bases match TRBD1. Germline CDR1 and CDR2: SGHTS and YDEGEE. J gave up 2 bases and V 3 bases, and 4 bases lay outside the gene matches. The CDR3 has 14 residues. CDR3 DNA sequence: TGTGCCAGCAGCTGGAGACAGGGCAACACTGAAGCTTTCTTT. It encodes CASSWRQGNTEAFF.

The rearrangement joins TRBV2 to TRBJ1-3, with D possibly TRBD1 on 5 matching bases. The CDR3 is 15 residues long. The V and J ends lost 5 bases and 0 bases respectively, with 11 bases between them. The germline CDR1 and CDR2 sequences are SNHLY and FYNNEI. DNA of the CDR3: TGTGCCAGCAGTAGGGACTTTTTCTCTGGAAACACCATATATTTT. Protein: CASSRDFFSGNTIYF. The full variable domain, completed using reference TRBV2 and TRBJ1-3, is EPEVTQTPSHQVTQMGQEVILRCVPISNHLYFYWYRQILGQKVEFLVSFYNNEISEKSEIFDDQFSVERPDGSNFTLKIRSTKLEDSAMYFCASSRDFFSGNTIYFGEGSWLTVV.

The J gene is TRBJ1-1, the V gene TRBV6-6; D is unresolved. The germline V and J ends were trimmed by 3 bases and 4 bases, with 9 bases remaining between them. CDR3 size: 13 residues. Germline lookup yields CDR1 MNHNY and CDR2 SVGAGI (reference sequence). The CDR3 region has the DNA TGTGCCAGCAGTTATGGGAAGGGCACTGAAGCTTTCTTT. Amino acids: CASSYGKGTEAFF.

The V gene is TRBV29-1, the J gene TRBJ2-1; TRBD2 aligns across 12 bases. The CDR3 totals 17 residues. Germline V gene data show CDR1 as SQVTM and CDR2 as ANQGSEA. The V gene end was trimmed by 2 bases and the J gene end by 5 bases; junction bases not matched to a gene: 10. The CDR3 is CSVERASGRAANNEQFF. The CDR3 coding sequence is TGCAGCGTTGAAAGGGCTAGCGGGAGGGCCGCGAACAATGAGCAGTTCTTC.

This clone was seen once. In the same sample, other DNA sequences code for this CDR3. The chain is built from TRBV2 and TRBJ2-2; D is ambiguous. The V end lost 3 bases, the J end lost 0 bases, and 8 bases lay between the germline ends. The CDR3 sequence is 15 residues long. Germline loops: CDR1 SNHLY, CDR2 FYNNEI. The DNA of the CDR3 is TGTGCCAGCAGTGAGCAGGCCGCGAACACCGGGGAGCTGTTTTTT. It specifies CASSEQAANTGELFF.

The chain links TRBV4-3 to TRBJ2-3; TRBD2 aligns across 7 bases. CDR3 length: 17 residues. In germline, CDR1 is LGHNA, CDR2 YSLEER. With 1 base clipped from V and 5 bases from J, the junction kept 12 bases outside the gene matches. This CDR3 is CASSQVGREKRGDTQYF. The CDR3 nucleotides are TGCGCCAGCAGCCAAGTAGGCAGGGAAAAGCGGGGAGATACGCAGTATTTT.

The V call is TRBV30, the J call TRBJ2-5; 7 nucleotides line up with TRBD2. Germline CDR1 reads GTSNPN; CDR2 reads SVGIG (reference sequence). The CDR3 length is 15 residues. The V segment lost 2 bases and the J segment 7 bases; nucleotides outside the gene matches: 13. The CDR3 nucleotides are TGTGCCTGGAGTCCCTTCAGCGGGATGGGAGGGACCCAGTACTTC. The encoded protein is CAWSPFSGMGGTQYF.

CDR3 loop: CASSPLGTGGNEQYF. CDR3 DNA sequence: TGTGCCAGCTCACCACTTGGGACAGGGGGCAACGAGCAGTACTTC. The rearrangement links TRBV18 to TRBJ2-7; 12 positions match TRBD1. The germline V gene encodes CDR1 KGHSH and CDR2 LQKENI. The CDR3 runs 15 residues. V lost 1 base and J lost 5; bases outside the gene matches: 3.